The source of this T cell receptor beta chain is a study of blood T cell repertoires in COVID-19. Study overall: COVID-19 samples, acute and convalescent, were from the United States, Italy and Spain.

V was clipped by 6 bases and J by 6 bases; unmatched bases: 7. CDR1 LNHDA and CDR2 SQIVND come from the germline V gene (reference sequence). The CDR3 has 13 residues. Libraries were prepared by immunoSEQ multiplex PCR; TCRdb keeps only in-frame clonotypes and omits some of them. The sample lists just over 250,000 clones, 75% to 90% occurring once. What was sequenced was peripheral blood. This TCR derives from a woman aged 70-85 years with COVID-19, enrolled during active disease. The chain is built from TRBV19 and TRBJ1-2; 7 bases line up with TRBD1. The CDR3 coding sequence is TGTGCCAGTAGGGGACAGTTTGGGAATGGCTACACCTTC. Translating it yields CASRGQFGNGYTF.